This T cell receptor (beta chain) was identified in a study of beta chain features in type 1 diabetes. Overall study results and limits: A moderate, significant TCRB CDR3 shortening appeared in type 1 diabetes across four CD4+ subsets. It was among patients, rather than healthy donors, that naive, central memory and Treg TCRB repertoires appeared more similar.

The CDR3 has 15 residues. Germline CDR1 is MNHEY and CDR2 is SVGAGI. The V gene lost 4 bases and the J gene lost 0 bases, with 13 bases spanning the gap. Donors contributed one heparinised blood draw apiece, averaging about 120 mL. With respect to this clone: Its antigen is undetermined.

The entirety of the isolated RNA underwent reverse transcription, so expressed TCRB transcripts were sequenced. Generated by immunoSEQ multiplex PCR, the TCRdb table keeps only in-frame clones and is missing some. In the table there are 620,000 or so clones, around a sixth of which are singletons. Sequencing was done on a sample of naive CD4+ T cells from blood. The chain is built from TRBV6-5 and TRBJ2-7; tentatively, D is TRBD1 or TRBD2 (5 bases each). The TCR was taken from a man younger than 35 in good health. CDR3 residues: CASSSPGLLSYEQYF. CDR3 coding DNA: TGTGCCAGCAGTTCCCCGGGGCTACTCTCCTACGAGCAGTACTTC.